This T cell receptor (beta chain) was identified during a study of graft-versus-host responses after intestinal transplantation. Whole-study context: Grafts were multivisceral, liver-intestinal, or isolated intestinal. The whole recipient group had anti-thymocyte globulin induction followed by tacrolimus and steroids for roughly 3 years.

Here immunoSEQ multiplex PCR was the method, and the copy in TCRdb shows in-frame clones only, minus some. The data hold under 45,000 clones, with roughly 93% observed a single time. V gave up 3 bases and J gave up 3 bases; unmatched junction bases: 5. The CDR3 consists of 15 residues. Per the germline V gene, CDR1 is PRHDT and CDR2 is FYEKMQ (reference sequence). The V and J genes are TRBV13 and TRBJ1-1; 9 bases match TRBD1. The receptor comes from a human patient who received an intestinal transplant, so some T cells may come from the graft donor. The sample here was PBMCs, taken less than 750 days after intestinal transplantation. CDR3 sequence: CASSLKWTGDTEAFF. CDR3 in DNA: TGTGCCAGCAGCTTGAAGTGGACAGGGGACACTGAAGCTTTCTTT.